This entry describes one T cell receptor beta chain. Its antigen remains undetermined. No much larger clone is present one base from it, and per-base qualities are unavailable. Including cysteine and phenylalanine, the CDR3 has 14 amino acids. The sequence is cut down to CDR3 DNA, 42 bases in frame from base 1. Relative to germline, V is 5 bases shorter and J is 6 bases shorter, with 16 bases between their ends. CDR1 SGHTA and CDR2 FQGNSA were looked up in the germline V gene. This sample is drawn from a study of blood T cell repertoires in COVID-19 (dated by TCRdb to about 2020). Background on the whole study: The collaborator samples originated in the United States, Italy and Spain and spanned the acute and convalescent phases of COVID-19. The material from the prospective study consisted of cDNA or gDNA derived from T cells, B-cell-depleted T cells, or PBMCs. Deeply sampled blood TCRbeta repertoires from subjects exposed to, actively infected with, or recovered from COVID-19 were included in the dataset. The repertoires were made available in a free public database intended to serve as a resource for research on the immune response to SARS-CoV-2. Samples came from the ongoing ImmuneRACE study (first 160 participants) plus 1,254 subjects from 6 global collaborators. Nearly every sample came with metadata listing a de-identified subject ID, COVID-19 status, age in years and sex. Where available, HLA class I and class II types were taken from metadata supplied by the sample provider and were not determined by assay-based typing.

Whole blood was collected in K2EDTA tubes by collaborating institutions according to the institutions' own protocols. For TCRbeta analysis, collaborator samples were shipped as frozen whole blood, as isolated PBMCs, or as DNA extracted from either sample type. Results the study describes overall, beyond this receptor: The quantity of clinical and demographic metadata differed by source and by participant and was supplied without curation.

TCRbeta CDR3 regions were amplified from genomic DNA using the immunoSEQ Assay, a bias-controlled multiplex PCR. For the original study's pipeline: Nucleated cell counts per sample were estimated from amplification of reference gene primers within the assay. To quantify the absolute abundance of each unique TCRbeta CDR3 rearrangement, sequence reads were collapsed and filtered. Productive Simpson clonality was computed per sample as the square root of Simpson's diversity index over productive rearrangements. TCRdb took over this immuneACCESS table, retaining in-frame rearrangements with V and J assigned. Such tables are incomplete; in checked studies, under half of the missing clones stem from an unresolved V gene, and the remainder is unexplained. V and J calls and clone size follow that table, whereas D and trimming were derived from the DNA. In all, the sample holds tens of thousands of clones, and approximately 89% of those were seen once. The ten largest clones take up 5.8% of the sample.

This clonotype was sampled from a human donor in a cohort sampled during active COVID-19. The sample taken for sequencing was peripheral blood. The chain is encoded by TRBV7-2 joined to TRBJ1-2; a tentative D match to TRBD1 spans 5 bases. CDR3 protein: CASSTVVVGDGYTF. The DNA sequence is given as TGTGCCAGCAGCACAGTGGTTGTAGGGGATGGCTACACCTTC.